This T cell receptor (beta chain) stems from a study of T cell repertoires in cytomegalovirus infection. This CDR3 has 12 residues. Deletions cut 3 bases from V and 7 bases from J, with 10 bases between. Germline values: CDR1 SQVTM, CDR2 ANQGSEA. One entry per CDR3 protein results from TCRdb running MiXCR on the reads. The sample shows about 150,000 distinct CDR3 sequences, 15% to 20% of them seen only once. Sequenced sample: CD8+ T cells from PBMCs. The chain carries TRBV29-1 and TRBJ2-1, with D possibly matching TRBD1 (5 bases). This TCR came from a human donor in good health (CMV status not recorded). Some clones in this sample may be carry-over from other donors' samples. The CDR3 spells CSVDPGLNEQFF. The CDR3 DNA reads TGCAGCGTTGACCCAGGGCTAAATGAGCAGTTCTTC.